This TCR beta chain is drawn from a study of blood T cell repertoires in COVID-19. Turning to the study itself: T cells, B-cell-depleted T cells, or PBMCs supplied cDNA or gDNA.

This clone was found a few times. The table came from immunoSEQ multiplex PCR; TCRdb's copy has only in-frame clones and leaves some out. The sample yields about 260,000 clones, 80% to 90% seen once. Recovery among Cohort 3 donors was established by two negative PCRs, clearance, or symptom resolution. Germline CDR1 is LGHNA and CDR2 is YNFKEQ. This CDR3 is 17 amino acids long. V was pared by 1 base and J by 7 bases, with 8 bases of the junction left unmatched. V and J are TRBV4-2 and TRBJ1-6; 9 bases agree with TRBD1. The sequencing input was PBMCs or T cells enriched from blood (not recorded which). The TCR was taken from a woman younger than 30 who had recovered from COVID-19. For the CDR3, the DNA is TGTGCCAGCAGCCAAGCGGAAGGACAGGGGCAGAATTCACCCCTCCACTTT. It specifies CASSQAEGQGQNSPLHF.